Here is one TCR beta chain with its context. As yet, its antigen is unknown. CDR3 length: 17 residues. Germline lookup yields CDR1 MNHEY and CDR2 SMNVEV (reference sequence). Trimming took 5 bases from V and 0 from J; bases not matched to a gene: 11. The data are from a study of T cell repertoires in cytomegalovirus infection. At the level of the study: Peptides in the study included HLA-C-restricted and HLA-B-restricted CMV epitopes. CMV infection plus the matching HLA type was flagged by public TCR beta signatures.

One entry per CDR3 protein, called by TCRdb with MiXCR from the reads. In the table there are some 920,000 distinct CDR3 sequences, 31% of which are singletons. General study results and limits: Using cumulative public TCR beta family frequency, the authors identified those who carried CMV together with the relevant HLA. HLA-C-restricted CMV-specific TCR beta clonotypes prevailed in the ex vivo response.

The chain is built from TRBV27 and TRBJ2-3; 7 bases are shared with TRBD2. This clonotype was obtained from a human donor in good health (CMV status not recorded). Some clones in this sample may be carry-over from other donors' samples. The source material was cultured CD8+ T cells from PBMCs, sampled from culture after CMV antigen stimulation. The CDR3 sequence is CASSPPWGGPSTDTQYF. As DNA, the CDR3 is TGTGCCAGCAGTCCTCCTTGGGGAGGGCCGAGCACAGATACGCAGTATTTT.